The 19 T cell receptor beta chains in this list originate from one sample, sequenced in a study of CD8+ T cells in alopecia areata. Reverse transcribed after extraction, RNA yielded cDNA as the sequencing template. Method: immunoSEQ multiplex PCR; TCRdb's copy keeps in-frame clones and lacks some. Singletons are absent from the sample, which has some 110,000 clones. The sequenced sample was lesional skin. These receptors were collected from a C3H/HeJ mouse with alopecia areata. The mouse line has the MHC haplotype H2-k.

A word on this clone: The germline and genes are mouse ones. The read ends 4 residues shy of where the CDR3 ends; the end is completed using the germline J gene. This chain joins TRBV19 and TRBJ2-1, with D possibly matching TRBD1 (5 bases). Trimming pared 1 base from V and 3 bases from J, leaving 11 bases between. There are 15 residues in the CDR3. Germline CDR1 and CDR2: FNHDT and SITEND (reference sequence). The CDR3 sequence: CASSIFQGGYAEQFF. The CDR3 bases that were read are TGTGCCAGCAGTATATTCCAGGGTGGCTATGCT.

This clone came up a few times. Gene names and germline refer to mouse. The CDR3 end falls 4 residues outside the read, so it is completed with the germline J gene. The chain has TRBV16 and TRBJ2-7, with 9 bases matching TRBD1. The CDR3 totals 17 residues. Germline V gives CDR1 SGHSA, CDR2 FRNQAP. CDR3 DNA, as far as it was read: TGTGCAAGCAGCTTGGCCGGGACAGGGAAGGGGAAATAT. The encoded protein is CASSLAGTGKGKY. The entire CDR3 protein reads CASSLAGTGKGKYEQYF.

About this clone: There is a difference at residue 13 between the TCRdb protein and the DNA translation, so the protein given here was translated from the DNA. Gene names refer to mouse genes. The read stops 3 residues short of the end of the CDR3; the missing end is completed from the germline J gene. V usage is TRBV1 and J usage is TRBJ1-3, with 9 bases identical to TRBD1. The germline CDR1 and CDR2 sequences are NSQYPW and LRSPGD (reference sequence). The CDR3 contains 16 residues. The V gene end was trimmed by 2 bases and the J gene end by 4 bases; junction bases not matched to a gene: 6. CDR3 loop: CTCSAHRDREGNTLYF. CDR3 DNA, as far as it was read: TGCACCTGCAGTGCACACCGGGACAGGGAAGGAAATACG.

This clone was seen a handful of times. These gene names are mouse names. The observed sequence ends 4 residues before the CDR3 terminus, with the missing tail filled in from the germline J gene. The rearrangement uses TRBV13-3 and TRBJ2-1; 7 bases map to TRBD2. Germline V CDR1 and CDR2: NNHDY, SYVADS. V lost 5 bases, J lost 1 base, and 6 bases stayed unmatched. This CDR3 has 15 amino acids. Incomplete CDR3 DNA: TGTGCCAGCAGGCCTCCGGGACTGAACTATGCT. This sequence encodes CASRPPGLNYA. The whole CDR3 protein is CASRPPGLNYAEQFF.

Notes on this clone: Genes here carry mouse names. From the germline J gene comes the end of the CDR3, since the read stops 4 residues before it. The chain couples TRBV13-2 to TRBJ2-3; 8 positions agree with TRBD2. The CDR3 is 16 amino acids. V trimming: 2 bases; J trimming: 0 bases; junction bases outside the gene matches: 5. The germline CDR1 and CDR2 sequences are NNHNN and SYGAGS (reference sequence). The covered CDR3 bases are TGTGCCAGCGGTGACAGAACTGGGGGTAGTGCAGAA. Amino acid sequence: CASGDRTGGSAE. The CDR3 as a whole reads CASGDRTGGSAETLYF.

This clone turned up a few times. Gene labels here are mouse ones. The sequenced fragment ends 4 residues before the CDR3 boundary, so the rest is inferred from the germline J gene. This chain connects TRBV13-2 to TRBJ2-4; a possible D gene is TRBD1 (6 bases). This CDR3 has 13 amino acids. V gave up 4 bases and J gave up 0 bases, with 6 bases separating them. Per germline, CDR1 NNHNN and CDR2 SYGAGS (reference sequence). CDR3 protein: CASGQGSQNTLYF. The CDR3 bases that were read are TGTGCCAGCGGTCAGGGGAGTCAAAAC.

As to this clone: Gene names follow the mouse nomenclature. The read ends 4 residues shy of where the CDR3 ends; the end is completed using the germline J gene. The chain combines TRBV13-3 with TRBJ2-5; D perhaps matches TRBD1 (6 bases). CDR1 is NNHDY, CDR2 SYVADS, per germline. There are 14 residues in the CDR3. V was shortened by 5 bases and J by 0 bases, with 10 bases between the two germline ends. CDR3 DNA, as far as it was read: TGTGCCAGCAGGCTGGGACAAAACCAAGAC. Translated: CASRLGQNQD. In full, the CDR3 reads CASRLGQNQDTQYF.

This clone has a handful of counts. Mouse gene names apply. The read stops 4 residues short of the end of the CDR3; the missing end is completed from the germline J gene. The chain recombines TRBV19 with TRBJ1-4, with a weak D call TRBD1 (5 bases). CDR1 is FNHDT, CDR2 SITEND, per germline (reference sequence). Trimming took off 7 bases at V and 0 bases at J, with 10 bases between the two ends. The length of the CDR3 is 14 residues. The CDR3 bases that were read are TGTGCCAGCCGGACAAATCTTTCCAACGAA. It translates to CASRTNLSNE. Given in full, the CDR3 is CASRTNLSNERLFF.

As to this clone: The listed genes are named as in mouse. The CDR3 end lies 4 residues beyond the end of the read and is filled in from the germline J gene. Other nucleotide sequences in the sample specify the same CDR3. The chain joins TRBV19 to TRBJ2-7; 9 bases are a match to TRBD2. This CDR3 spans 14 amino acids. Looked up from germline, CDR1 is FNHDT and CDR2 is SITEND (reference sequence). The part of the CDR3 DNA that was read is TGTGCCAGCAGTATAAGTACTGGGGGGTAT. Translating gives CASSISTGGY. The full CDR3 protein reads CASSISTGGYEQYF.

To note about this clone: The gene names here belong to mouse. From the germline J gene comes the end of the CDR3, since the read stops 4 residues before it. The chain employs TRBV17 and TRBJ2-5; no definite D call. The CDR3 consists of 14 residues. The germline gives CDR1 MNHDT, CDR2 YYDKIL. With 5 bases removed from V and 0 bases from J, the gap between germline ends came to 9 bases. Incomplete CDR3 DNA: TGTGCTAGCAGTTATCAAATTAACCAAGAC. Translating gives CASSYQINQD. The complete CDR3 reads CASSYQINQDTQYF. The full variable domain, with the rest looked up from reference TRBV17 and TRBJ2-5, is DTTVKQNPRYKLARVGKPVNLICSQTMNHDTMYWYQKKPNQAPKLLLFYYDKILNREADTFEKFQSSRPNNSFCSLYIGSAGLEYSAMYLCASSYQINQDTQYFGPGTRLLVL.

On this clone: Gene names denote mouse genes. The read halts 4 residues ahead of the CDR3 end, with the missing end drawn from the germline J gene. This rearrangement joins TRBV19 to TRBJ2-1; TRBD2 agrees at 10 bases. The CDR3 is made up of 14 amino acids. From germline, CDR1 is FNHDT and CDR2 SITEND (reference sequence). With 6 bases clipped from V and 5 bases from J, the junction kept 5 bases outside the gene matches. CDR3: CASKTGGRDAEQFF. The CDR3 DNA, read in part, is TGTGCCAGCAAGACTGGGGGGAGGGATGCT.

Turning to this clone: Gene names and germline refer to mouse. The read terminates 4 residues ahead of where the CDR3 ends, so the germline J gene completes it. The J gene is TRBJ2-4, the V gene TRBV13-3, with 7 nucleotides matching TRBD2. V dropped 5 bases and J dropped 0; count of bases not matched to a gene: 6. The germline gives CDR1 NNHDY, CDR2 SYVADS. The CDR3 totals 15 residues. CDR3 DNA, as far as it was read: TGTGCCAGCAGCCCCACTGGGGCTAGTCAAAAC. Amino acids: CASSPTGASQN. The whole CDR3 sequence reads CASSPTGASQNTLYF.

This clone was seen a handful of times. Gene names follow the mouse nomenclature. The DNA ends 4 residues before the CDR3 does, and the rest of the CDR3 is filled in from the germline J gene. The V gene is TRBV13-3, the J gene TRBJ2-3; no firm D call. V lost 3 bases, J lost 0 bases, and 11 bases lay in between. Germline CDR1 NNHDY, CDR2 SYVADS. This CDR3 region has 15 residues. CDR3 bases read: TGTGCCAGCAGTGGTACAATATCTAGTGCAGAA. Amino acid sequence: CASSGTISSAE. The CDR3, in full, reads CASSGTISSAETLYF.

This clone qualifies as medium-sized. Gene names follow the mouse nomenclature. The CDR3 here is CASAGLGGYAEQFF. The sequenced part of the CDR3 DNA is TGTGCCAGCGCCGGACTGGGGGGCTATGCT. V is TRBV13-2 and J is TRBJ2-1; 11 nucleotides agree with TRBD2. The CDR3 end falls 4 residues outside the read, so it is completed with the germline J gene. The V and J ends lost 6 bases and 3 bases, in that order; junction bases with no gene match: 2. CDR1 and CDR2 (germline): NNHNN, SYGAGS (reference sequence). The CDR3 consists of 14 residues.

This clone was observed a few times. Here the gene names and germline are mouse. Sequencing ends 4 residues short of the CDR3 end; the germline J gene provides the rest. V is TRBV14 and J is TRBJ2-7; 10 nucleotides line up with TRBD2. The CDR3 is 14 amino acids. CDR1 is SGHDT, CDR2 FRDEAV, per germline. The sequenced part of the CDR3 DNA is TGTGCCAGCAGTTTTCCGGACTGGGGGTAT. This encodes CASSFPDWGY. The entire CDR3 protein reads CASSFPDWGYEQYF. The full variable domain, in which reference TRBV14 and TRBJ2-7 provide the parts outside the CDR3, is EAGVTQSPRYAVLQEGQAVSFWCDPISGHDTLYWYQQPRDQGPQLLVYFRDEAVIDNSQLPSDRFSAVRPKGTNSTLKIQSAKQGDTATYLCASSFPDWGYEQYFGPGTRLTVL.

This clone came up a few times. At residue 12, the TCRdb protein departs from the DNA translation, so the protein shown here was derived from the DNA itself. Genes and germline are mouse. The read ends 3 residues early relative to the CDR3; the germline J gene fills the gap. The chain uses TRBV14 and TRBJ1-6; D possibly corresponds to TRBD1 (5 bases). TRBJ1-6 is placed among ORFs of uncertain function. Deletions cut 1 base from V and 8 bases from J, with 13 bases between. CDR3 length: 15 residues. Germline V gene lookup returns CDR1 SGHDT and CDR2 FRDEAV. Partial CDR3 DNA: TGTGCCAGCAGTTTCGGGCAGGGAAGGGATTCGCCC. It translates to CASSFGQGRDSP. The whole CDR3 sequence is CASSFGQGRDSPLYF.

Turning to this clone: Gene and germline names: mouse. The read comes to an end 4 residues before the CDR3 does, leaving the germline J gene to fill in the end. V is TRBV13-2 and J is TRBJ2-1; maybe TRBD1 (5 bases). Germline CDR1 reads NNHNN; CDR2 reads SYGAGS (reference sequence). V dropped 2 bases and J dropped 0 bases, with 9 bases sitting between them. The CDR3 covers 15 residues. The CDR3 protein is CASGETRDNYAEQFF. The CDR3 bases that were read are TGTGCCAGCGGTGAAACCAGGGATAACTATGCT.

There are many counts of this clone. Germline and genes here are mouse. The sequence runs out 4 residues before the end of the CDR3; the remainder is reconstructed from the germline J gene. The rearrangement uses TRBV1 and TRBJ2-3; TRBD2 matches 10 bases. Germline V gene lookup returns CDR1 NSQYPW and CDR2 LRSPGD (reference sequence). The CDR3 is made up of 15 amino acids. V shed 4 bases, J shed 2 bases, and the junction held 3 bases outside the gene matches. Incomplete CDR3 DNA: TGCACCTGCAGTGAGACTGGGGGGTTTGCAGAA. Its protein is CTCSETGGFAE. The full CDR3 sequence reads CTCSETGGFAETLYF. The variable domain in full, completed from reference TRBV1 and TRBJ2-3, reads VTLLEQNPRWRLVPRGQAVNLRCILKNSQYPWMSWYQQDLQKQLQWLFTLRSPGDKEVKSLPGADYLATRVTDTELRLQVANMSQGRTLYCTCSETGGFAETLYFGSGTRLTVL.

Concerning this clone: The DNA translation disagrees with the TCRdb protein at residue 14, so the protein in this description comes from the DNA. The germline and genes are mouse ones. Sequencing ends 3 residues short of the CDR3 end; the germline J gene provides the rest. This sequence joins TRBV13-2 and TRBJ1-6, with a tentative D call TRBD1 (5 bases). TRBJ1-6 counts as an open reading frame of uncertain function. The germline V gene encodes CDR1 NNHNN and CDR2 SYGAGS (reference sequence). The V and J ends lost 3 bases and 0 bases respectively, with 13 bases between them. The CDR3 covers 17 residues. The CDR3 spells CASGAPDKLSYNSPLYF. Incomplete CDR3 DNA: TGTGCCAGCGGTGCCCCGGACAAACTTTCCTATAATTCGCCC.